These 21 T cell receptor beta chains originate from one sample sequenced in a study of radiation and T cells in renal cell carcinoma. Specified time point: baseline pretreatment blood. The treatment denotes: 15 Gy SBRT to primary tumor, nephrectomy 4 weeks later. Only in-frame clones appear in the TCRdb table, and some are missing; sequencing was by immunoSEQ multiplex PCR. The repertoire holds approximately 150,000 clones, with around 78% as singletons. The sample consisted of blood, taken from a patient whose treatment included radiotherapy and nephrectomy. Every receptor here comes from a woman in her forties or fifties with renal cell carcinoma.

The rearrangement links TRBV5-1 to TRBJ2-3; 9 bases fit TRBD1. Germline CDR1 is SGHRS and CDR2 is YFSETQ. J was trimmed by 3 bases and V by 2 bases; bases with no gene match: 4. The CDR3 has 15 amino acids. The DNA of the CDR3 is TGCGCCAGCAGCTTACAGGGGGCTCATACAGATACGCAGTATTTT. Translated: CASSLQGAHTDTQYF.

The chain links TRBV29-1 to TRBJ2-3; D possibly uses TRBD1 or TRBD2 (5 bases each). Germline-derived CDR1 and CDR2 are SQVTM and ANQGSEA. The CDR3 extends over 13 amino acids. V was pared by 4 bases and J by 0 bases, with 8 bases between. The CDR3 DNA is TGCAGCGTTGTGAGGGACAGCACAGATACGCAGTATTTT. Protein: CSVVRDSTDTQYF.

The CDR3 is CASSWTGELNTEAFF. The CDR3 coding sequence is TGTGCCAGCAGCTGGACAGGGGAATTGAACACTGAAGCTTTCTTT. This chain connects TRBV5-5 to TRBJ1-1; 9 bases fit TRBD1. CDR1 and CDR2 (germline): SGHKS, YYEKEE (reference sequence). J gave up 0 bases and V 3 bases, and 3 bases lay outside the gene matches. This CDR3 region has 15 residues.

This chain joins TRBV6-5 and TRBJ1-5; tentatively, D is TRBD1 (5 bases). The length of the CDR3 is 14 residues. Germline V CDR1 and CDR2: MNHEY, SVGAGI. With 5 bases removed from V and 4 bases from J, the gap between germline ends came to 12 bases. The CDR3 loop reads CASSAPGENQPQHF. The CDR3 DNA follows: TGTGCCAGCAGTGCCCCGGGGGAGAATCAGCCCCAGCATTTT.

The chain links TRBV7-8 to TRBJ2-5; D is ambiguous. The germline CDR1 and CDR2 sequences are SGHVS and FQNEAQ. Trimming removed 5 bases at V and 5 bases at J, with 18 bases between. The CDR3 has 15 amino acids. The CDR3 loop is CASSRLIQARETQYF. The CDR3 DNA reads TGTGCCAGCAGCCGACTTATCCAAGCCCGGGAGACCCAGTACTTC.

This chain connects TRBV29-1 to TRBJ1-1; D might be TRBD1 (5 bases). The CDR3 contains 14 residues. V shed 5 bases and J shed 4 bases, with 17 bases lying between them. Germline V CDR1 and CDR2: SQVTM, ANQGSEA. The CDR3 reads CSVRRGREGTEAFF. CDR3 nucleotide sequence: TGCAGCGTTCGGAGGGGCAGGGAGGGCACTGAAGCTTTCTTT. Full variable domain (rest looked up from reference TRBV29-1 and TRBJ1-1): SAVISQKPSRDICQRGTSLTIQCQVDSQVTMMFWYRQQPGQSLTLIATANQGSEATYESGFVIDKFPISRPNLTFSTLTVSNMSPEDSSIYLCSVRRGREGTEAFFGQGTRLTVV.

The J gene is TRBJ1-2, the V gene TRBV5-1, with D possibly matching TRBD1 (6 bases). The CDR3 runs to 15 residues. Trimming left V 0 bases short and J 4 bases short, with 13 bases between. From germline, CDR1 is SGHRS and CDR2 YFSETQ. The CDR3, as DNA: TGCGCCAGCAGCTTGGAACCGGGGGGCGGCTATGGCTACACCTTC. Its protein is CASSLEPGGGYGYTF.

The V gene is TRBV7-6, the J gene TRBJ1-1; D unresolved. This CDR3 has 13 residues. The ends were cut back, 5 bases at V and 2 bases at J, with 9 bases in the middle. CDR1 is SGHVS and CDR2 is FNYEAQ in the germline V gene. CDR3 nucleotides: TGTGCCAGCAGCCCAGGATTCAACACTGAAGCTTTCTTT. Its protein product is CASSPGFNTEAFF.

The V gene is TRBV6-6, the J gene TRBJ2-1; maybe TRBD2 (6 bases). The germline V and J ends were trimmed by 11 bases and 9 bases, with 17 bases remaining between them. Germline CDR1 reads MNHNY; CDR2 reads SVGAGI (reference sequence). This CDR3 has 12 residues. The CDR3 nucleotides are TGTGCCTCCCGTGGGGAGGTACGTGAGCAGTTCTTC. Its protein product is CASRGEVREQFF.

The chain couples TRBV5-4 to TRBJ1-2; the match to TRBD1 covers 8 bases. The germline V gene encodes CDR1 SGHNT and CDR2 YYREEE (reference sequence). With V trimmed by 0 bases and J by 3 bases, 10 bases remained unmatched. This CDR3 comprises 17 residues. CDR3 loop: CASSLGATGGSDYGYTF. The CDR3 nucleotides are TGTGCCAGCAGCTTGGGGGCAACAGGGGGTTCGGACTATGGCTACACCTTC. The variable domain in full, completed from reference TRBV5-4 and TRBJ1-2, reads ETGVTQSPTHLIKTRGQQVTLRCSSQSGHNTVSWYQQALGQGPQFIFQYYREEENGRGNFPPRFSGLQFPNYSSELNVNALELDDSALYLCASSLGATGGSDYGYTFGSGTRLTVV.

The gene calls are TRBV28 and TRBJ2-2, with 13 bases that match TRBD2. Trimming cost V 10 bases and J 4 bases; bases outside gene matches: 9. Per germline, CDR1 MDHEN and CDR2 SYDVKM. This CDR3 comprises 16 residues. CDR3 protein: CATRLAGGRITGELFF. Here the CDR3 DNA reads TGTGCCACCCGACTAGCGGGAGGCCGGATCACCGGGGAGCTGTTTTTT. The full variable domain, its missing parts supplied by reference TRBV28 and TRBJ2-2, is DVKVTQSSRYLVKRTGEKVFLECVQDMDHENMFWYRQDPGLGLRLIYFSYDVKMKEKGDIPEGYSVSREKKERFSLILESASTNQTSMYLCATRLAGGRITGELFFGEGSRLTVL.

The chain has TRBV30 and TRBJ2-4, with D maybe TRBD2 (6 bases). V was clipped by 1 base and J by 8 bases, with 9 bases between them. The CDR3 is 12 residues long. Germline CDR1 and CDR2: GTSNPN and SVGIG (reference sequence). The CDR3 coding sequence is TGTGCCTGGAGTGAGGGGAGGTACATTCAGTACTTC. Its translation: CAWSEGRYIQYF.

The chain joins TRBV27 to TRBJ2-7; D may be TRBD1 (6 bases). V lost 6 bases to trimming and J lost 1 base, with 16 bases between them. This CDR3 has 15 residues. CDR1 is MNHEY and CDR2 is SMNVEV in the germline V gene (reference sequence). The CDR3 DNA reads TGTGCCAGCAGACCGACAGGACAGAGGTCCTACGAGCAGTACTTC. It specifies CASRPTGQRSYEQYF.

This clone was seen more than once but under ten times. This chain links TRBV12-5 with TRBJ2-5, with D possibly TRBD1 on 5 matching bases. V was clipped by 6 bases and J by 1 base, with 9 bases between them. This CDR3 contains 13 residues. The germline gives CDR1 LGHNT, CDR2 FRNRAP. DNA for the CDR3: TGTGCTAGTGGCATGGACACCCAAGAGACCCAGTACTTC. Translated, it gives CASGMDTQETQYF.

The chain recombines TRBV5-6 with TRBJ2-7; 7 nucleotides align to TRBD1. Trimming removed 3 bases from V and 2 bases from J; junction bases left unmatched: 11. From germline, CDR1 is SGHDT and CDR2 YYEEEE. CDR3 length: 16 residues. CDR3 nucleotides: TGTGCCAGCAGCTCTCACGGTGGGACAGTGACCTACGAGCAGTACTTC. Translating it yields CASSSHGGTVTYEQYF.

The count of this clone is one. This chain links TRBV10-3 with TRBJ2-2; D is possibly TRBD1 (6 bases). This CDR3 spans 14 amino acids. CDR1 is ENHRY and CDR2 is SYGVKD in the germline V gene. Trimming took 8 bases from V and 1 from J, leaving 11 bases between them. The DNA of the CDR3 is TGTGCCATCGGAGGACAGCTGAACACCGGGGAGCTGTTTTTT. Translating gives CAIGGQLNTGELFF.

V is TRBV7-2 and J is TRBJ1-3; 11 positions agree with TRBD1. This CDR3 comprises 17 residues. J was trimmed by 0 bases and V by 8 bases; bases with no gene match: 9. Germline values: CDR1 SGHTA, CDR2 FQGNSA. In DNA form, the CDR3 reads TGTGCCAGCGGACTGGGACAGGGGGGGCTCTCTGGAAACACCATATATTTT. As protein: CASGLGQGGLSGNTIYF.

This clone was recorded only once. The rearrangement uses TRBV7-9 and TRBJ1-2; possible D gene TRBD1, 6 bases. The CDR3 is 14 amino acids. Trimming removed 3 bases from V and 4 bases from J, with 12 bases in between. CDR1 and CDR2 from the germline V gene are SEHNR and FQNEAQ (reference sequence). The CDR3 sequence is CASSFRDNLYGYTF. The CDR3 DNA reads TGTGCCAGCAGCTTCCGGGACAACCTCTATGGCTACACCTTC.

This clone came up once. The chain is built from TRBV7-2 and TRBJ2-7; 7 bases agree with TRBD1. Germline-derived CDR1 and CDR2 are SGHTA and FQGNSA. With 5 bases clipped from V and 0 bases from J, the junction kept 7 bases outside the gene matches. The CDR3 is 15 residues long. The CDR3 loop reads CASSRRSGGSYEQYF. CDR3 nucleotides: TGTGCCAGCAGCCGGAGGTCAGGGGGCTCCTACGAGCAGTACTTC.

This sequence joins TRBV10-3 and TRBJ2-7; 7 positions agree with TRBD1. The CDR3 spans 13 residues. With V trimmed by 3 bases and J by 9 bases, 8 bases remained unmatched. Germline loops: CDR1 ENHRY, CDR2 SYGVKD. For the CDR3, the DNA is TGTGCCATCAGTGATGGGACAGCAGTGGGGCAGTACTTC. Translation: CAISDGTAVGQYF.

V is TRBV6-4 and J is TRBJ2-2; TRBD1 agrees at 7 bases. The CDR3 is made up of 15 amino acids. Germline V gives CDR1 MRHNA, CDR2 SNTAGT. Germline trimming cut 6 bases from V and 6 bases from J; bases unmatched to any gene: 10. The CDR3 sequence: CASSLQGTLPGELFF. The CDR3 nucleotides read TGTGCCAGCAGCCTACAGGGGACCCTCCCCGGGGAGCTGTTTTTT.